This is a list of T cell receptor beta chains from one sample in a study of blood T cell repertoires in COVID-19. Assay used: immunoSEQ multiplex PCR; TCRdb lists only in-frame clones, some missing. The data hold fewer than 200,000 clones, with about 87% observed a single time. The sequenced sample was peripheral blood. Source of these receptors: a woman aged 50 to 60 with acute or convalescent COVID-19. The CDR3 runs from the conserved cysteine through the conserved F or W. The D gene is left open where the match is weak. Clone size is shown for a subset of rows, as once, few, many or a class of expanded clone.

few	17	TRBV5-1	TRBJ1-1	TRBD1	TGCGCCAGCAGCTTAAGACAGGGGGCTTCCGGCGGAGCTGAAGCTTTCTTT	CASSLRQGASGGAEAFF
.	12	TRBV27	TRBJ2-7	TRBD2	TGTGCCAGCGGGAGGGTTTCTTACGAGCAGTACTTC	CASGRVSYEQYF
once	14	TRBV4-3	TRBJ1-4	.	TGCGCCAGCAGCCAAGATTTGGGCCCTGAAAAACTGTTTTTT	CASSQDLGPEKLFF
.	16	TRBV7-9	TRBJ2-1	.	TGTGCCAGCAGCTTAGTTCGGGGGGCCGTCAACAATGAGCAGTTCTTC	CASSLVRGAVNNEQFF
.	12	TRBV6-5	TRBJ2-3	TRBD2	TGTGCCAGCGGACTAGCGACAGATACGCAGTATTTT	CASGLATDTQYF
once	13	TRBV30	TRBJ2-7	.	TGTGCCTGGAGCGGAGATTATCCCTACGAGCAGTACTTC	CAWSGDYPYEQYF
.	15	TRBV18	TRBJ1-2	TRBD1	TGTGCCAGCTCACCGGGACAGAAACTTAACTATGGCTACACCTTC	CASSPGQKLNYGYTF
.	11	TRBV6-5	TRBJ2-1	.	TGTGCCAGCAGTTTCCAGGACTCCCAGTTCTTC	CASSFQDSQFF
.	13	TRBV24-1	TRBJ2-3	.	TGTGCCACTAAGGGGGAAAGCACAGATACGCAGTATTTT	CATKGESTDTQYF
once	15	TRBV19	TRBJ1-2	.	TGTGCCAGTAGTCAGGGGCGCTCCTTTAACTATGGCTACACCTTC	CASSQGRSFNYGYTF
.	12	TRBV3-1/TRBV3-2	TRBJ2-7	TRBD2	TGTGCCAGCAGCCAAGCGGGGCGGGAGCAGCACTTC	CASSQAGREQHF
.	16	TRBV10-3	TRBJ1-3	TRBD1	TGTGCCATCAGCAGGACAGGGGGGATCTCTGGAAACACCATATATTTT	CAISRTGGISGNTIYF
.	14	TRBV14	TRBJ1-2	TRBD1	TGTGCCAGCAGCCCGTATCGGGACAGCTATGGCTACACCTTC	CASSPYRDSYGYTF
.	15	TRBV5-1	TRBJ2-1	TRBD1	TGCGCCAGCAGCCCGGGACAGGGCTCCTACAATGAGCAGTTCTTC	CASSPGQGSYNEQFF
few	16	TRBV7-2	TRBJ2-1	TRBD2	TGTGCCAGCAGCGCCCGGACTAGCGGGGGGGCAGGTGAGCAGTTCTTC	CASSARTSGGAGEQFF
.	16	TRBV9	TRBJ2-1	TRBD2	TGTGCCAGCAGCGTAGGAGGTAGCGGGTCCTACAATGAGCAGTTCTTC	CASSVGGSGSYNEQFF
.	15	TRBV11-2	TRBJ2-7	TRBD2	TGTGCCAGCAGCCGAGGGACTAGCGGGAACTACGAGCAGTACTTC	CASSRGTSGNYEQYF
.	17	TRBV21-1	TRBJ1-2	.	TGTGCCAGCAGCGAGGATCGTTCCGGACAGGGAGTTTATGGCTACACCTTC	CASSEDRSGQGVYGYTF
once	16	TRBV3-1/TRBV3-2	TRBJ2-3	TRBD2	TGTGCCAGCAGACCTAGCGGGGGGGCGGGCACAGATACGCAGTATTTT	CASRPSGGAGTDTQYF
.	16	TRBV6-5	TRBJ1-2	TRBD1	TGTGCCAGCAGTTACTCAGGGGGACAGGGAGAATCTGGCTACACCTTC	CASSYSGGQGESGYTF
once	17	TRBV5-5	TRBJ2-3	.	TGTGCCAGCAGCTTGGAAGGAGGGGGCAAGGGCACAGATACGCAGTATTTT	CASSLEGGGKGTDTQYF
.	13	TRBV7-2	TRBJ2-2	.	TGTGCCAGCATCGGAGGGAACACCGGGGAGCTGTTTTTT	CASIGGNTGELFF
.	15	TRBV19	TRBJ2-7	TRBD2	TGTGCCAGTACCCCTCTCGGGAGGACCACCTACGAGCAGTACTTC	CASTPLGRTTYEQYF
.	12	TRBV10-2	TRBJ1-2	.	TGCGCCAGCAATTCTCCTTCCTATGGCTACACCTTC	CASNSPSYGYTF
.	16	TRBV11-3	TRBJ2-5	TRBD2	TGTGCCAGCAGCTTAGGGGTAGCGGGGATCCAAGAGACCCAGTACTTC	CASSLGVAGIQETQYF
.	14	TRBV18	TRBJ2-7	TRBD2	TGTGCCAGCTCACCGGGACTAGCGGGAGACGAGCAGTACTTC	CASSPGLAGDEQYF
once	15	TRBV5-4	TRBJ1-2	.	TGTGCCAGCACCCTCGGGGGGCCGGCCCACCTCGGCTACACCTTC	CASTLGGPAHLGYTF
.	15	TRBV7-2	TRBJ2-3	.	TGTGCCAGCACCCGAACCCTCAGTTCCACAGATACGCAGTATTTT	CASTRTLSSTDTQYF
.	16	TRBV10-3	TRBJ2-1	TRBD2	TGTGCCATCAGTGAGCGGGGCGGGAGCTCCTACAATGAGCAGTTCTTC	CAISERGGSSYNEQFF
.	16	TRBV9	TRBJ2-3	TRBD2	TGTGCCAGCAGCGTAGGAGGCGGGACTAGCGGGGATACGCAGTATTTT	CASSVGGGTSGDTQYF
.	15	TRBV7-2	TRBJ2-7	TRBD2	TGTGCCAGCAGCCTCTTAAGGGCGGGAGGGTACGAGCAGTACTTC	CASSLLRAGGYEQYF
.	14	TRBV10-3	TRBJ1-1	.	TGTGCCATCAGGGGGAGGGAATCTGATACTGAAGCTTTCTTT	CAIRGRESDTEAFF
.	14	TRBV4-2	TRBJ1-2	.	TGTGCCAGCAGCCAAGATGGCATTAACTATGGCTACACCTTC	CASSQDGINYGYTF
once	14	TRBV5-1	TRBJ1-5	.	TGCGCCAGCAGCTTGGGGACTGTTGGGCAGCCCCAGCATTTT	CASSLGTVGQPQHF
once	14	TRBV5-6	TRBJ2-3	.	TGTGCCAGCAGCTTGGACAGACGCACAGATACGCAGTATTTT	CASSLDRRTDTQYF
.	14	TRBV27	TRBJ2-2	.	TGTGCCAGCATCCCGAGACTAGTCTCCGGGGAGCTGTTTTTT	CASIPRLVSGELFF
.	16	TRBV18	TRBJ1-6	TRBD1	TGTGCCAGCTCCCCCGGATTACAGGGGAGTGGTTCACCCCTCCACTTT	CASSPGLQGSGSPLHF
.	13	TRBV10-2	TRBJ1-2	.	TGCGCCAGCAGTGAGGTCACAAACTATGGCTACACCTTC	CASSEVTNYGYTF
.	14	TRBV5-1	TRBJ2-2	TRBD1	TGCGCCAGCAGCTTGGGTCAGGGGGCCGGGGAGCTGTTTTTT	CASSLGQGAGELFF
few	16	TRBV3-1/TRBV3-2	TRBJ2-3	TRBD2	TGTGCCAGCAGCCTGGGGACTAGCGGGAGTACAGATACGCAGTATTTT	CASSLGTSGSTDTQYF
.	16	TRBV19	TRBJ2-1	.	TGTGCCAGTAGTATATGGGTCGGGGGGCCAGGCAATGAGCAGTTCTTC	CASSIWVGGPGNEQFF
.	12	TRBV2	TRBJ2-1	.	TGTGCCGGTCAGGCTGGTTGGGATGAGCAGTTCTTC	CAGQAGWDEQFF
.	16	TRBV7-2	TRBJ2-7	TRBD2	TGTGCCAGCAGCTTAGACGGTGGGAGGGGCGCCTACGAGCAGTACTTC	CASSLDGGRGAYEQYF
few	19	TRBV18	TRBJ2-1	.	TGTGCCAGCTCACCAACGGCAGAAATACTACCCCACTCCTACAATGAGCAGTTCTTC	CASSPTAEILPHSYNEQFF
.	15	TRBV4-1	TRBJ1-4	.	TGCGCCAGCAGCCAAGATCCCTATGCTAATGAAAAACTGTTTTTT	CASSQDPYANEKLFF
.	12	TRBV19	TRBJ2-2	.	TGTGCGACGCAGGGTAACACCGGGGAGCTGTTTTTT	CATQGNTGELFF
.	13	TRBV18	TRBJ2-7	.	TGTGCCAGCTCACCACGGAGCTCCTACGAGCAGTACTTC	CASSPRSSYEQYF